Listed here are 32 T cell receptor beta chains from one sample, sequenced in a study of sequential checkpoint blockade in melanoma. Noted treatment: randomized to nivolumab then ipilimumab (arm A) or the reverse (arm B). Clones were sequenced by immunoSEQ multiplex PCR, and TCRdb holds only the in-frame ones, with some missing. This table has nearly 5,500 clones, approximately 18% appearing once. The sample here was tumor tissue (inferred from file names), taken from a patient given nivolumab and ipilimumab in sequence. All receptors derive from a human donor with melanoma.

This clone was seen many times. The chain carries TRBV6-8 and TRBJ2-6, with TRBD2 as a possible D gene (6 bases). Germline V gene lookup returns CDR1 MNHGY and CDR2 SAAAGT. The V and J ends lost 10 bases and 2 bases respectively, with 12 bases between them. This CDR3 comprises 14 residues. CDR3 in amino acids: CAINPGAGANVLTF. The CDR3 DNA reads as TGTGCCATCAATCCGGGGGCTGGGGCCAACGTCCTGACTTTC.

The gene calls are TRBV11-3 and TRBJ2-2; 12 bases map to TRBD2. This CDR3 is built from 16 residues. Per germline, CDR1 SGHNT and CDR2 YENEEA. V dropped 5 bases and J dropped 6; count of bases not matched to a gene: 7. CDR3 nucleotide sequence: TGTGCCAGCAGCCCGCCTAGCGGGGGGGCAGCCGGGGAGCTGTTTTTT. Amino acid sequence: CASSPPSGGAAGELFF.

V and J are TRBV19 and TRBJ1-1, with a possible D match to TRBD1 (5 bases). The CDR3 consists of 16 residues. V shed 3 bases and J shed 1 base, with 15 bases lying between them. CDR1 and CDR2 from the germline V gene are LNHDA and SQIVND (reference sequence). CDR3 in amino acids: CASSIAWGRQNTEAFF. The CDR3 nucleotides are TGTGCCAGTAGTATCGCTTGGGGACGGCAGAACACTGAAGCTTTCTTT.

This clone has a handful of counts. At one of its ends the junction is not consistent with the germline gene, which may arise from a read error. The chain has TRBV6-8 and TRBJ2-1; the D gene is possibly TRBD2 (6 bases). The length of the CDR3 is 13 residues. The germline gives CDR1 MNHGY, CDR2 SAAAGT. The DNA for the CDR3 is TGTGCCATCAGTGGCGGGGCGGGCAATGAGCAGTTCTTC. Amino acids: CAISGGAGNEQFF.

V usage is TRBV9 and J usage is TRBJ2-7; 14 bases agree with TRBD2. The CDR3 length is 14 residues. After removal of 4 bases from V and 9 bases from J, the junction contained 6 bases not matched to a gene. CDR1 SGDLS and CDR2 YYNGEE come from the germline V gene. This CDR3 is CASSPWTSGGTQYF. DNA of the CDR3: TGTGCCAGCAGCCCTTGGACTAGCGGGGGGACGCAGTACTTC.

This clone was seen ten or more times. The chain carries TRBV11-3 and TRBJ2-7; TRBD1 aligns across 7 bases. Germline V gives CDR1 SGHNT, CDR2 YENEEA. V shed 5 bases, J shed 5 bases, and the junction held 12 bases outside the gene matches. The CDR3 runs 15 residues. CDR3 sequence: CASSHEPGTEDEQYF. CDR3 nucleotide sequence: TGTGCCAGCAGCCACGAACCCGGGACAGAAGACGAGCAGTACTTC.

In this sample, this clone is medium-sized. The J gene is TRBJ1-1, the V gene TRBV4-1; D may be TRBD1 (5 bases). CDR1 and CDR2 (germline): MGHRA, YSYEKL. V was clipped by 1 base and J by 4 bases, with 10 bases between them. The CDR3 has 14 amino acids. This chain's CDR3 is CASSQVGAGTEAFF. The CDR3 nucleotides read TGCGCCAGCAGCCAAGTTGGGGCCGGCACTGAAGCTTTCTTT.

V usage is TRBV9 and J usage is TRBJ1-6; D remains ambiguous. V was pared by 2 bases and J by 10 bases, with 13 bases between. This CDR3 has 14 amino acids. The V gene's germline CDR1 is SGDLS and CDR2 YYNGEE. CDR3 loop: CASSVGDSGSPLHF. DNA of the CDR3: TGTGCCAGCAGCGTCGGGGATTCAGGATCACCCCTCCACTTT.

This clone ranks as large. This chain uses TRBV14 with TRBJ1-6, with a possible D match to TRBD1 (6 bases). V lost 4 bases and J 7 bases, leaving 11 bases between the germline ends. The CDR3 spans 14 residues. Germline CDR1 and CDR2: SGHDN and FVKESK. CDR3 coding DNA: TGTGCCAGCAGCCCATGGCAGGGGAATTCACCCCTCCACTTT. Its protein product is CASSPWQGNSPLHF.

This CDR3 reads CASSLVAYNEQFF. CDR3 DNA: TGTGCCAGCAGCTTAGTAGCTTACAATGAGCAGTTCTTC. The rearrangement uses TRBV7-1 and TRBJ2-1; unclear D gene. TRBV7-1 is noted as an ORF with a role that remains uncertain. V lost 4 bases to trimming and J lost 4 bases, with 8 bases between them. The CDR3 covers 13 residues.

This clone was recorded many times. This chain uses TRBV2 with TRBJ2-2; 8 nucleotides match TRBD1. V lost 6 bases to trimming and J lost 2 bases; unmatched junction nucleotides: 11. Germline CDR1 SNHLY, CDR2 FYNNEI. The CDR3 extends over 17 amino acids. The CDR3: CASRHTEGQGNTGELFF. CDR3 DNA sequence: TGTGCCAGCAGGCATACAGAAGGACAGGGTAACACCGGGGAGCTGTTTTTT.

This clone has at least ten counts. The chain links TRBV11-3 to TRBJ1-1, with D possibly being TRBD1 (5 bases). In germline, CDR1 is SGHNT, CDR2 YENEEA. The CDR3 totals 16 residues. V was cut by 2 bases and J by 0 bases, with 13 bases left in between. The CDR3 reads CASSLREGRMNTEAFF. The CDR3 region has the DNA TGTGCCAGCAGCTTACGCGAGGGACGGATGAACACTGAAGCTTTCTTT.

This clone is medium-sized by share. The chain joins TRBV6-8 to TRBJ2-3, with a weak D call TRBD2 (7 bases). This CDR3 has 15 residues. Germline V gives CDR1 MNHGY, CDR2 SAAAGT. Trimming cost V 6 bases and J 4 bases, with 17 bases left between them. The CDR3 spells CASSLSGEGADTQYF. The CDR3 coding sequence is TGTGCCAGCAGCTTAAGCGGGGAGGGGGCAGATACGCAGTATTTT.

The V gene is TRBV5-1, the J gene TRBJ2-1; TRBD2 matches at 8 bases. CDR3 length: 15 amino acids. The V segment lost 4 bases and the J segment 5 bases; nucleotides outside the gene matches: 8. Germline V gene sequence: CDR1 SGHRS, CDR2 YFSETQ. CDR3 loop: CASSEGTSRDNEQFF. In DNA, the CDR3 is TGCGCCAGCAGCGAAGGGACTAGTAGAGACAATGAGCAGTTCTTC.

V and J are TRBV28 and TRBJ2-7; D is uncertain. The length of the CDR3 is 13 residues. V lost 1 base, J lost 2 bases, and 6 bases lay in between. Per the germline V gene, CDR1 is MDHEN and CDR2 is SYDVKM. In DNA, the CDR3 is TGTGCCAGCAGTTTATTGTCAGCCTACGAGCAGTACTTC. It encodes CASSLLSAYEQYF.

The chain employs TRBV6-8 and TRBJ2-1; no reliable D call. There are 14 residues in the CDR3. With 0 bases removed from V and 8 bases from J, the gap between germline ends came to 11 bases. CDR1 is MNHGY, CDR2 SAAAGT, per germline. CDR3 sequence reads: CASSYSLTLDEQFF. The CDR3 DNA follows: TGTGCCAGCAGTTACTCGCTCACCTTAGATGAGCAGTTCTTC.

In its sample, this clone is medium-sized. The genes are TRBV28 and TRBJ2-3, with TRBD2 matching over 9 bases. The CDR3 is 17 residues long. CDR1 and CDR2 (germline): MDHEN, SYDVKM. Trimming at V came to 7 bases and at J to 1 base, leaving 12 bases not matched to a gene. As DNA, the CDR3 is TGTGCCAGCACCCGTCGTGCGGGGGGGCCAGGCACAGATACGCAGTATTTT. Translation gives CASTRRAGGPGTDTQYF.

In its sample, this clone ranks as medium-sized. The chain links TRBV28 to TRBJ1-6, with a tentative D call TRBD1 (5 bases). CDR1 and CDR2 (germline): MDHEN, SYDVKM. This CDR3 has 16 residues. V shed 6 bases and J shed 5 bases, with 17 bases lying between them. The CDR3 spells CASSDPLRGNNSPLHF. CDR3 in DNA: TGTGCCAGCAGCGACCCTTTGCGGGGGAATAATTCACCCCTCCACTTT.

This clone was counted many times. The CDR3, as DNA: TGTGCCAGCAGTTATTCCCCAGGGGGCACTGAAGCTTTCTTT. This codes for CASSYSPGGTEAFF. This chain links TRBV6-8 with TRBJ1-1; TRBD1 aligns across 7 bases. This CDR3 spans 14 amino acids. V lost 3 bases, J lost 4 bases, and 5 bases stayed unmatched. Germline V gene lookup returns CDR1 MNHGY and CDR2 SAAAGT.

J is TRBJ2-2 and V is TRBV11-3; D is unclear. In germline, CDR1 is SGHNT, CDR2 YENEEA. This CDR3 is 16 amino acids long. The ends were cut back, 5 bases at V and 0 bases at J, with 13 bases in the middle. The chain's CDR3 is CASSPQSRANTGELFF. CDR3 sequence (DNA): TGTGCCAGCAGCCCCCAATCACGAGCGAACACCGGGGAGCTGTTTTTT.

The chain employs TRBV29-1 and TRBJ2-7, with D perhaps matching TRBD1 (8 bases). V shed 6 bases and J shed 5 bases, with 20 bases lying between them. The CDR3 loop spans 14 amino acids. CDR1 SQVTM and CDR2 ANQGSEA come from the germline V gene. The CDR3 bases are TGCAGCGTGGGAGGACAGGGAGGGGTGCACGAGCAGTACTTC. It translates to CSVGGQGGVHEQYF.

This rearrangement joins TRBV19 to TRBJ2-7; D is undetermined. V gave up 6 bases and J gave up 3 bases, with 15 bases separating them. CDR1 is LNHDA, CDR2 SQIVND, per germline (reference sequence). CDR3 length: 14 residues. The CDR3 region has the DNA TGTGCCAGTAGGGGTGGGAACAGCTTCTACGAGCAGTACTTC. This encodes CASRGGNSFYEQYF.

This clone was recorded at least ten times. The J gene is TRBJ1-2, the V gene TRBV11-3; a weak D match, TRBD1 (6 bases). CDR3 length equals 14 residues. V lost 5 bases, J lost 8 bases, and 18 bases lay in between. Germline CDR1 and CDR2: SGHNT and YENEEA. The CDR3 nucleotides read TGTGCCAGCAGCACCGGGCCGGGGGCGGAAGGCTACACCTTC. Translated, it gives CASSTGPGAEGYTF. Based on the CDR3 plus reference TRBV11-3 and TRBJ1-2, the full variable domain is EAGVVQSPRYKIIEKKQPVAFWCNPISGHNTLYWYLQNLGQGPELLIRYENEEAVDDSQLPKDRFSAERLKGVDSTLKIQPAELGDSAVYLCASSTGPGAEGYTFGSGTRLTVV.

In this sample, this clone is medium-sized. The genes are TRBV9 and TRBJ1-3, with D tentatively TRBD1 (6 bases). The CDR3 runs 16 residues. V shed 3 bases and J shed 4 bases, with 17 bases lying between them. Germline V CDR1 and CDR2: SGDLS, YYNGEE. Here the CDR3 reads CASSGGPQGEGNTIYF. CDR3 in DNA: TGTGCCAGCAGCGGCGGACCACAGGGCGAAGGAAACACCATATATTTT.

The chain is built from TRBV6-8 and TRBJ1-2, with 9 bases fitting TRBD1. Germline V CDR1 and CDR2: MNHGY, SAAAGT. V lost 6 bases, J lost 2 bases, and 10 bases stayed unmatched. CDR3 size: 16 residues. CDR3 sequence (DNA): TGTGCCAGCAGATTCGTACCCGGGACAGGGAACTATGGCTACACCTTC. Translating it yields CASRFVPGTGNYGYTF.

Regarding this clone: Distinct nucleotide sequences in the sample also encode this CDR3. The chain recombines TRBV28 with TRBJ1-5; no reliable D call. Germline CDR1 reads MDHEN; CDR2 reads SYDVKM. The CDR3 covers 12 residues. V was shortened by 3 bases and J by 4 bases, with 4 bases between the two germline ends. The CDR3 sequence is CASSLANQPQHF. The CDR3 coding sequence is TGTGCCAGCAGTTTGGCAAATCAGCCCCAGCATTTT.

This clone was seen ten or more times. This sequence joins TRBV6-8 and TRBJ2-5, with D unclear. The CDR3 is 17 residues long. V was cut by 0 bases and J by 5 bases, with 19 bases left in between. Germline loops: CDR1 MNHGY, CDR2 SAAAGT. This CDR3 is CASSYSMSGIGLETQYF. CDR3 sequence (DNA): TGTGCCAGCAGTTACTCGATGTCTGGTATAGGGTTGGAGACCCAGTACTTC.

The chain joins TRBV28 to TRBJ1-4, with D unresolved. V lost 4 bases, J lost 2 bases, and 2 bases lay in between. CDR1 MDHEN and CDR2 SYDVKM come from the germline V gene. This CDR3 contains 12 residues. As DNA, the CDR3 is TGTGCCAGCAGTTATACTAATGAAAAACTGTTTTTT. Protein sequence: CASSYTNEKLFF.

By frequency in the sample, this clone is medium-sized. This chain connects TRBV1 to TRBJ2-2. TRBV1 is listed as a pseudogene. The CDR3 spans 17 residues. The CDR3 region has the DNA TGCACCAGCAGCCAAGGACTCTCACGGGCGGCCACCGGGGAGCTGTTTTTT. Protein: CTSSQGLSRAATGELFF.

The chain uses TRBV5-1 and TRBJ2-1; 9 nucleotides agree with TRBD2. The J segment lost 10 bases and the V segment lost 0 bases, leaving 8 bases of the junction unmatched. The CDR3 extends over 15 amino acids. CDR1 SGHRS and CDR2 YFSETQ come from the germline V gene. In nucleotides, the CDR3 is TGCGCCAGCAGCTTGGCCGGGGCGGGGGGGCCCGAGCAGTTCTTC. Protein: CASSLAGAGGPEQFF.

This clone turned up a few times. J is TRBJ2-5 and V is TRBV19; perhaps TRBD2 as D (8 bases). CDR1 is LNHDA and CDR2 is SQIVND in the germline V gene (reference sequence). CDR3 length equals 14 residues. Trimming left V 9 bases short and J 7 bases short, with 21 bases between. The CDR3 DNA reads as TGTGCCAGCCGACCCGACAGGGCGGGGGGGACCCAGTACTTC. It encodes CASRPDRAGGTQYF.

This clone was observed a handful of times. The genes are TRBV9 and TRBJ1-1; 9 nucleotides line up with TRBD1. Germline CDR1 is SGDLS and CDR2 is YYNGEE. The CDR3 is made up of 16 amino acids. Unmatched junction bases numbered 8, after V lost 0 bases and J lost 5 bases. CDR3 bases: TGTGCCAGCAGCGTAGGGGACAGGGCGGTCGGAACTGAAGCTTTCTTT. The encoded protein is CASSVGDRAVGTEAFF. Full variable domain (missing parts from reference TRBV9 and TRBJ1-1): DSGVTQTPKHLITATGQRVTLRCSPRSGDLSVYWYQQSLDQGLQFLIQYYNGEERAKGNILERFSAQQFPDLHSELNLSSLELGDSALYFCASSVGDRAVGTEAFFGQGTRLTVV.